These 18 T cell receptor beta chains were sequenced from one sample in a study of T-cell reconstitution after alpha-beta-depleted transplantation in children. Study-wide findings and caveats: T-cell numbers and diversity, one year after transplant, stemmed largely from T cells that were newly produced.

Their specific antigens are unknown. Library preparation (for TCRbeta) was performed with unique molecular identifiers. Each CDR3 protein gets one entry after TCRdb re-called the PCR reads with MiXCR. Of about 300,000 distinct CDR3 sequences listed, 7.5% to 9% are singletons. The source was peripheral blood, collected 360 days after TCRalphabeta/CD19-depleted stem cell transplant. These receptors all stem from a female patient between 2 and 10 years old who had a stem cell transplant for Fanconi anemia, so the T cells may come from the graft donor.

This chain joins TRBV2 and TRBJ1-2; D remains ambiguous. Germline V lookup: CDR1 SNHLY, CDR2 FYNNEI. CDR3 length equals 13 residues. Trimming removed 6 bases from V and 4 bases from J, with 12 bases in between. The CDR3 nucleotides read TGTGCCAGCAGGGCAGACAACACCTATGGCTACACCTTC. Amino acid sequence: CASRADNTYGYTF. Full variable domain (missing parts from reference TRBV2 and TRBJ1-2): EPEVTQTPSHQVTQMGQEVILRCVPISNHLYFYWYRQILGQKVEFLVSFYNNEISEKSEIFDDQFSVERPDGSNFTLKIRSTKLEDSAMYFCASRADNTYGYTFGSGTRLTVV.

This clonotype was seen just once. This rearrangement joins TRBV2 to TRBJ2-3; 8 positions agree with TRBD2. CDR1 is SNHLY and CDR2 is FYNNEI in the germline V gene. Losses at the gene ends were 3 bases for V and 9 bases for J; bases not matched to a gene: 8. CDR3 length: 14 amino acids. The CDR3 coding sequence is TGTGCCAGCAGTGAGGCGGGGGGCTCTTGGACGCAGTATTTT. As protein: CASSEAGGSWTQYF. Looking up the rest from reference TRBV2 and TRBJ2-3 gives the full variable domain: EPEVTQTPSHQVTQMGQEVILRCVPISNHLYFYWYRQILGQKVEFLVSFYNNEISEKSEIFDDQFSVERPDGSNFTLKIRSTKLEDSAMYFCASSEAGGSWTQYFGPGTRLTVL.

Many counts were recorded for this clonotype. The chain has TRBV2 and TRBJ2-5; D may be TRBD1 (6 bases). CDR1 and CDR2 (germline): SNHLY, FYNNEI. Trimming cost V 4 bases and J 0 bases, with 6 bases left between them. The CDR3 runs to 13 residues. CDR3 coding DNA: TGTGCCAGCAGTGGACAGGACCAAGAGACCCAGTACTTC. Translation gives CASSGQDQETQYF.

This clonotype occurred many times. Relative to the germline gene, one junction end is altered; a read error may explain this. This chain joins TRBV5-1 and TRBJ2-7, with D unresolved. This CDR3 has 12 amino acids. Germline V gene lookup returns CDR1 SGHRS and CDR2 YFSETQ. CDR3 sequence (DNA): TGTGCCAGCAGCTTAGATTTCTACGAGCAGTACTTC. It is translated as CASSLDFYEQYF.

Written as DNA, the CDR3 is TGTGCCAGCAGCAACAGTATTTACACTGAAGCTTTCTTT. This gives the protein CASSNSIYTEAFF. This sequence joins TRBV3-1 and TRBJ1-1; D uncertain. Trimming took off 5 bases at V and 3 bases at J, with 10 bases between the two ends. Germline V lookup: CDR1 LGHDT, CDR2 YNNKEL (reference sequence). CDR3 size: 13 residues.

This clonotype was counted at least ten times. V gene TRBV2 combines with J gene TRBJ2-2; TRBD1 matches at 8 bases. Per germline, CDR1 SNHLY and CDR2 FYNNEI. CDR3 length: 15 amino acids. Trimming removed 8 bases from V and 1 base from J; junction bases left unmatched: 6. The CDR3 nucleotides are TGTGCCAGCGGGGGACAGGCTTTGAACACCGGGGAGCTGTTTTTT. This sequence encodes CASGGQALNTGELFF.

This clonotype came up a few times. J is TRBJ2-7 and V is TRBV5-4; D unclear. The germline CDR1 and CDR2 sequences are SGHNT and YYREEE (reference sequence). Trimming stripped 3 bases from V and 0 bases from J, with 13 bases between. CDR3 length: 15 amino acids. The CDR3 loop is CASSWTVKSSYEQYV. The CDR3 coding sequence is TGTGCCAGCAGCTGGACGGTAAAAAGCTCCTACGAGCAGTACGTC.

In this sample, this clonotype turned up many times. This chain uses TRBV7-8 with TRBJ2-3; D remains unclear. The germline V gene has CDR1 SGHVS and CDR2 FQNEAQ. The V end lost 1 base, the J end lost 5 bases, and 10 bases lay between the germline ends. The CDR3 loop spans 14 amino acids. CDR3 DNA: TGTGCCAGCAGCTTAGGACCCCCGGAAGATACGCAGTATTTT. It is translated as CASSLGPPEDTQYF.

The chain uses TRBV7-2 and TRBJ1-4; D might be TRBD1 (5 bases). Germline CDR1 reads SGHTA; CDR2 reads FQGNSA. The CDR3 is 15 residues long. The V gene lost 5 bases and the J gene lost 8 bases, with 18 bases spanning the gap. CDR3 sequence reads: CASSKHSGRGEKLFF. CDR3 bases: TGTGCCAGCAGCAAACACTCGGGACGGGGGGAAAAACTGTTTTTT.

V is TRBV6-6 and J is TRBJ1-5; D remains ambiguous. The CDR3 loop spans 12 amino acids. CDR1 is MNHNY, CDR2 SVGAGI, per germline (reference sequence). Trimming removed 4 bases from V and 10 bases from J, with 11 bases in between. The CDR3 here is CASSSRSGPQHF. CDR3 nucleotide sequence: TGTGCCAGCAGTTCTCGCTCGGGACCCCAGCATTTT.

The chain combines TRBV6-5 with TRBJ1-5; D is unclear. CDR1 MNHEY and CDR2 SVGAGI come from the germline V gene. V dropped 2 bases and J dropped 1 base, with 6 bases sitting between them. This CDR3 contains 14 residues. The CDR3 sequence is CASSYQESNQPQHF. The CDR3 region has the DNA TGTGCCAGCAGTTACCAAGAGAGCAATCAGCCCCAGCATTTT.

This clonotype was seen repeatedly, ten times or more. The rearrangement links TRBV7-9 to TRBJ1-1, with a possible D match to TRBD1 (6 bases). The CDR3 runs to 16 residues. Trimming stripped 5 bases from V and 6 bases from J, with 22 bases between. Germline values: CDR1 SEHNR, CDR2 FQNEAQ (reference sequence). CDR3 sequence: CASSQGIGGYGPEAFF. In DNA form, the CDR3 reads TGTGCCAGCAGCCAAGGGATTGGGGGCTATGGACCTGAAGCTTTCTTT.

At least ten counts were recorded for this clonotype. The CDR3 reads CATSGPGTGNEKLFF. The CDR3 DNA follows: TGTGCCACCAGTGGTCCCGGGACGGGCAATGAAAAACTGTTTTTT. J is TRBJ1-4 and V is TRBV24-1; D may be TRBD1 (5 bases). V gave up 5 bases and J gave up 5 bases, with 14 bases separating them. Germline V gene lookup returns CDR1 KGHDR and CDR2 SFDVKD. This CDR3 has 15 amino acids.

This clonotype was seen many times. The chain couples TRBV5-1 to TRBJ2-2; 10 bases line up with TRBD1. CDR1 and CDR2 (germline): SGHRS, YFSETQ. The CDR3 sequence is 15 residues long. Trimming took 4 bases from V and 7 from J; bases not matched to a gene: 7. Here the CDR3 reads CASSIRTGGVGELFF. The CDR3 DNA is TGCGCCAGCAGCATACGGACAGGGGGAGTCGGGGAGCTGTTTTTT.

This clonotype has a count of ten or more. The V call is TRBV15, the J call TRBJ1-1; D not certain. The CDR3 contains 13 residues. Trimming left V 6 bases short and J 3 bases short, with 11 bases between. Germline V gene sequence: CDR1 LNHNV, CDR2 YYDKDF (reference sequence). CDR3 in amino acids: CATRRTRDTEAFF. The CDR3 bases are TGTGCCACCAGGAGGACTCGCGACACTGAAGCTTTCTTT.

This clonotype was seen many times. The chain uses TRBV10-1 and TRBJ2-5, with D maybe TRBD2 (6 bases). The V gene's germline CDR1 is WNHNN and CDR2 SYGVQD (reference sequence). The CDR3 sequence is 16 residues long. Trimming cost V 3 bases and J 4 bases, with 18 bases left between them. CDR3 residues: CASSDILYGGRETQYF. DNA for the CDR3: TGCGCCAGCAGTGACATCCTCTATGGGGGGAGAGAGACCCAGTACTTC.

This clonotype was seen a few times. The chain recombines TRBV27 with TRBJ2-1; TRBD2 is a possible D gene (5 bases). The CDR3 length is 16 residues. CDR1 is MNHEY, CDR2 SMNVEV, per germline (reference sequence). Trimming cost V 5 bases and J 4 bases, with 18 bases left between them. CDR3 bases: TGTGCCAGCAGTAAATCCAAACTAGTCATTTACAATGAGCAGTTCTTC. Its translation: CASSKSKLVIYNEQFF.

This clonotype was observed at least ten times. The junction shows a germline mismatch at one end, possibly a read error. The V call is TRBV20-1, the J call TRBJ1-1, with TRBD1 matching 7 bases. Germline CDR1 and CDR2: DFQATT and SNEGSKA (reference sequence). This CDR3 comprises 12 residues. CDR3 residues: CSARRQGLEVFF. The CDR3 DNA follows: TGCAGTGCTAGGAGACAGGGACTAGAAGTTTTCTTT.